One and the same sample provided the 32 T cell receptor beta chains below, sequenced in a study of blood T cells in healthy people across ages. A J-beta primer mix and a sample-barcoded 5' primer were used in a second PCR of roughly 7 to 12 cycles. TCRdb ran MiXCR on the 5' RACE reads and lists one entry per CDR3 protein. The sample records 1.6 million or so distinct CDR3 sequences, about 31% being singletons. Specimen: blood. The receptors derive from a woman aged 25 to 39 in good health.

The V gene is TRBV2, the J gene TRBJ2-1; D is unresolved. Per the germline V gene, CDR1 is SNHLY and CDR2 is FYNNEI. V gave up 8 bases and J gave up 0 bases, with 8 bases separating them. The CDR3 is 13 amino acids. The CDR3 loop reads CASASDSYNEQFF. CDR3 nucleotides: TGTGCCAGCGCGAGTGACTCCTACAATGAGCAGTTCTTC.

This clonotype was observed a few times. This chain uses TRBV28 with TRBJ2-5, with 12 bases identical to TRBD2. The CDR3 is 16 amino acids. Per the germline V gene, CDR1 is MDHEN and CDR2 is SYDVKM. V lost 5 bases to trimming and J lost 11 bases; unmatched junction nucleotides: 15. CDR3 coding DNA: TGTGCCAGCAGTCCACCCCGACTAGCGGGAGTGGGGGAGCAGTACTTC. It yields the protein CASSPPRLAGVGEQYF.

This clonotype was detected ten times or more. The V gene is TRBV4-1, the J gene TRBJ2-1, with TRBD1 matching 8 bases. CDR3 length equals 14 residues. Germline values: CDR1 MGHRA, CDR2 YSYEKL. V lost 3 bases, J lost 6 bases, and 4 bases stayed unmatched. In DNA, the CDR3 is TGCGCCAGCAGCCAGGGGCAGGGGGCCAATGAGCAGTTCTTC. Its protein product is CASSQGQGANEQFF.

The chain employs TRBV6-1 and TRBJ2-3, with 9 positions matching TRBD1. This CDR3 has 17 residues. The V gene end was trimmed by 6 bases and the J gene end by 7 bases; junction bases not matched to a gene: 17. Germline loops: CDR1 MNHNS, CDR2 SASEGT. CDR3 DNA sequence: TGTGCCAGCAGCCCACGGGGCGGGACAGGGCTCGAAAATACGCAGTATTTT. It yields the protein CASSPRGGTGLENTQYF.

The V call is TRBV12-3 or TRBV12-4, the J call TRBJ1-2, with D perhaps TRBD1 (5 bases). This CDR3 contains 15 residues. The V gene lost 7 bases and the J gene lost 5 bases, with 20 bases spanning the gap. The CDR3: CASTSRTHYYYGYTF. Written as DNA, the CDR3 is TGTGCCAGCACCTCCCGGACACATTATTATTATGGCTACACCTTC.

This clonotype was counted a few times. The rearrangement joins TRBV21-1 to TRBJ2-5. TRBV21-1 is given as a pseudogene. The CDR3 length is 12 residues. The CDR3 DNA reads as TGTGCCAGCATCCAAAGTTGGGAGACCCAGTACTTC. This translates into CASIQSWETQYF.

This clonotype has more than one count but fewer than ten. This chain joins TRBV29-1 and TRBJ2-1; possible D gene TRBD2, 5 bases. V shed 5 bases and J shed 10 bases, with 15 bases lying between them. Germline V gives CDR1 SQVTM, CDR2 ANQGSEA. This CDR3 region has 12 residues. This CDR3 reads CSVTSRGWEQFF. DNA for the CDR3: TGCAGCGTTACCTCTCGCGGGTGGGAGCAGTTCTTC.

Details on this clonotype: The junction and the germline gene differ at one end; a read error may be behind it. This rearrangement joins TRBV20-1 to TRBJ1-4; no definite D call. This CDR3 spans 15 amino acids. CDR1 and CDR2 (germline): DFQATT, SNEGSKA (reference sequence). CDR3 region: CSAISLVSTNEKRFF. As DNA, the CDR3 is TGCAGTGCTATATCCCTCGTATCAACTAATGAAAAACGGTTTTTT.

This clonotype was seen at least ten times. The chain has TRBV4-1 and TRBJ2-1; TRBD2 agrees at 12 bases. Germline CDR1 MGHRA, CDR2 YSYEKL. V lost 0 bases to trimming and J lost 8 bases; unmatched junction nucleotides: 5. This CDR3 region has 16 residues. In DNA form, the CDR3 reads TGCGCCAGCAGCCAAGATCGGACTAGCGGGGCCCATGAGCAGTTCTTC. Encoded protein: CASSQDRTSGAHEQFF.

Remarks on this clonotype: Sequence at one end of the junction differs from germline and may be a read error. The rearrangement joins TRBV12-3 or TRBV12-4 to TRBJ1-2; D not certain. The CDR3 is 13 residues long. The CDR3 sequence: CAGSETTLGGYTF. The CDR3 bases are TGTGCCGGCAGTGAGACAACCCTTGGAGGCTACACCTTC.

The chain combines TRBV25-1 with TRBJ2-5, with 8 bases that match TRBD1. CDR3 length: 17 residues. Germline values: CDR1 MGHDK, CDR2 SYGVNS. V trimming: 4 bases; J trimming: 5 bases; junction bases outside the gene matches: 15. The CDR3 DNA sequence: TGTGCCAGCAGTGCAATAAGGGGCAGGGGGCTCGTCGAGACCCAGTACTTC. This codes for CASSAIRGRGLVETQYF. The full variable domain, completed using reference TRBV25-1 and TRBJ2-5, is EADIYQTPRYLVIGTGKKITLECSQTMGHDKMYWYQQDPGMELHLIHYSYGVNSTEKGDLSSESTVSRIRTEHFPLTLESARPSHTSQYLCASSAIRGRGLVETQYFGPGTRLLVL.

This sequence joins TRBV10-3 and TRBJ2-7; TRBD1 might be the D (6 bases). From germline, CDR1 is ENHRY and CDR2 SYGVKD. This CDR3 is 15 amino acids long. Trimming cost V 6 bases and J 2 bases, with 17 bases left between them. The CDR3 DNA follows: TGTGCCATCAGAGCAAACTTGGACAGTACCTACGAGCAGTACTTC. Its translation is CAIRANLDSTYEQYF.

The chain is built from TRBV12-3 or TRBV12-4 and TRBJ1-1, with D uncertain. The V end lost 7 bases, the J end lost 4 bases, and 13 bases lay between the germline ends. This CDR3 contains 13 residues. The CDR3 protein is CASTSSSRTEAFF. In DNA, the CDR3 is TGTGCCAGCACCTCCTCCAGCCGCACTGAAGCTTTCTTT.

This clonotype came up once. J is TRBJ2-1 and V is TRBV7-3; TRBD1 matches at 8 bases. The CDR3 is 17 amino acids. V gave up 4 bases and J gave up 10 bases; unmatched junction bases: 18. Germline V gene sequence: CDR1 SGHTA, CDR2 FQGTGA. CDR3: CASSSTDPSDRAREQFF. The CDR3 bases are TGTGCCAGCAGCTCTACTGACCCATCGGACAGGGCGAGGGAGCAGTTCTTC.

The rearrangement joins TRBV29-1 to TRBJ2-2; no clear D. V lost 6 bases, J lost 0 bases, and 11 bases lay in between. CDR1 and CDR2 (germline): SQVTM, ANQGSEA. The CDR3 consists of 14 residues. CDR3 DNA sequence: TGCAGCGTACCACTGATCGCGAACACCGGGGAGCTGTTTTTT. Translation: CSVPLIANTGELFF.

The table lists this clonotype with a count of one. An end of the junction differs from the germline gene, which may be a read error. The rearrangement uses TRBV7-3 and TRBJ2-3, with D unresolved. This CDR3 contains 13 residues. In germline, CDR1 is SGHTA, CDR2 FQGTGA. The CDR3 DNA sequence: TGTGCCAGCAGCTCTCTGCACGCAGAGACGCAGTATTTT. Translating it yields CASSSLHAETQYF. Full variable domain (outside the CDR3, taken from reference TRBV7-3 and TRBJ2-3): GAGVSQTPSNKVTEKGKYVELRCDPISGHTALYWYRQSLGQGPEFLIYFQGTGAADDSGLPNDRFFAVRPEGSVSTLKIQRTERGDSAVYLCASSSLHAETQYFGPGTRLTVL.

V and J are TRBV13 and TRBJ2-5; no clear D. V was pared by 0 bases and J by 11 bases, with 10 bases between. CDR3 length: 12 residues. Germline loops: CDR1 PRHDT, CDR2 FYEKMQ (reference sequence). CDR3 DNA: TGTGCCAGCAGCTTAGGTCAGGTAGAGCAGTACTTC. It translates to CASSLGQVEQYF.

This clonotype has only one observation. V usage is TRBV12-3 or TRBV12-4 and J usage is TRBJ2-1; a possible D gene is TRBD2 (6 bases). This CDR3 contains 15 residues. V was clipped by 1 base and J by 6 bases, with 13 bases between them. The CDR3 here is CASSLGGIASNEQFF. The DNA of the CDR3 is TGTGCCAGCAGTTTAGGCGGGATAGCATCCAATGAGCAGTTCTTC.

The chain recombines TRBV5-1 with TRBJ2-7; no reliable D call. Germline V CDR1 and CDR2: SGHRS, YFSETQ. Trimming took 0 bases from V and 2 from J, leaving 12 bases between them. This CDR3 region has 15 residues. CDR3 residues: CASSLDGSRAYEQYF. The CDR3 nucleotides are TGCGCCAGCAGCTTGGATGGGTCTCGGGCCTACGAGCAGTACTTC. The full variable domain, in which reference TRBV5-1 and TRBJ2-7 provide the parts outside the CDR3, is KAGVTQTPRYLIKTRGQQVTLSCSPISGHRSVSWYQQTPGQGLQFLFEYFSETQRNKGNFPGRFSGRQFSNSRSEMNVSTLELGDSALYLCASSLDGSRAYEQYFGPGTRLTVT.

This clonotype was seen more than once but under ten times. The chain combines TRBV4-2 with TRBJ2-7, with D perhaps given as TRBD1 or TRBD2 (6 bases each). Looked up from germline, CDR1 is LGHNA and CDR2 is YNFKEQ. V lost 0 bases to trimming and J lost 0 bases, with 15 bases between them. The CDR3 extends over 17 amino acids. The chain's CDR3 is CASSQDGGGTSSYEQYF. For the CDR3, the DNA is TGTGCCAGCAGCCAAGATGGAGGGGGTACGAGCTCCTACGAGCAGTACTTC.

The chain links TRBV2 to TRBJ2-7; a possible D gene is TRBD1 (5 bases). Trimming shortened V by 2 bases and J by 2 bases, and 16 bases separated the two germline ends. Germline CDR1 and CDR2: SNHLY and FYNNEI. The CDR3 runs to 16 residues. The CDR3 DNA is TGTGCCAGCAGTGAACAACAGCGATCCAGGGCCTACGAGCAGTACTTC. This encodes CASSEQQRSRAYEQYF.

This clonotype was detected a few times. This chain joins TRBV27 and TRBJ2-6; a possible D gene is TRBD1 (5 bases). V was cut by 1 base and J by 4 bases, with 11 bases left in between. This CDR3 spans 16 amino acids. Germline assignment: CDR1 MNHEY and CDR2 SMNVEV (reference sequence). CDR3 bases: TGTGCCAGCAGTTTATTACAGGCCGACGGGGCCAACGTCCTGACTTTC. Translation gives CASSLLQADGANVLTF.

This clonotype was seen only a few times. The chain uses TRBV7-9 and TRBJ1-2; D call uncertain. Germline CDR1 SEHNR, CDR2 FQNEAQ (reference sequence). V was pared by 1 base and J by 1 base, with 13 bases between. There are 16 residues in the CDR3. Written as DNA, the CDR3 is TGTGCCAGCAGCTTAGTTGGGTGGACTGATAACTATGGCTACACCTTC. Its protein is CASSLVGWTDNYGYTF.

V usage is TRBV27 and J usage is TRBJ2-7; TRBD2 matches at 12 bases. Germline CDR1 and CDR2: MNHEY and SMNVEV (reference sequence). The CDR3 covers 21 residues. The J segment lost 0 bases and the V segment lost 0 bases, leaving 15 bases of the junction unmatched. Here the CDR3 DNA reads TGTGCCAGCAGTTTATCGATGTCTAGCGGGAGGGCCGGGGCAAGCTCCTACGAGCAGTACTTC. Protein sequence: CASSLSMSSGRAGASSYEQYF.

This clonotype was recorded a few times. This chain uses TRBV3-1 with TRBJ1-1; possibly TRBD1 for D (5 bases). Germline CDR1 and CDR2: LGHDT and YNNKEL (reference sequence). Trimming removed 1 base from V and 5 bases from J, with 11 bases in between. The CDR3 runs 14 residues. The CDR3 is CASSQAEGRTEAFF. As DNA, the CDR3 is TGTGCCAGCAGCCAAGCTGAGGGGAGGACTGAAGCTTTCTTT.

The chain couples TRBV5-1 to TRBJ2-3, with D perhaps matching TRBD2 (7 bases). Trimming took 5 bases from V and 4 from J, leaving 11 bases between them. Germline V gene sequence: CDR1 SGHRS, CDR2 YFSETQ. The CDR3 has 13 amino acids. CDR3: CASRGGGADTQYF. In DNA, the CDR3 is TGCGCCAGCAGGGGCGGGGGCGCAGATACGCAGTATTTT. The full variable domain, completed using reference TRBV5-1 and TRBJ2-3, is KAGVTQTPRYLIKTRGQQVTLSCSPISGHRSVSWYQQTPGQGLQFLFEYFSETQRNKGNFPGRFSGRQFSNSRSEMNVSTLELGDSALYLCASRGGGADTQYFGPGTRLTVL.

The chain uses TRBV3-1 and TRBJ2-2, with D tentatively TRBD1 or TRBD2 (7 bases each). This CDR3 is built from 15 residues. Germline CDR1 reads LGHDT; CDR2 reads YNNKEL (reference sequence). V gave up 6 bases and J gave up 7 bases, with 18 bases separating them. CDR3 coding DNA: TGTGCCAGCAGACCCAGGGGGGGGGGCTGCGGGGAGCTGTTTTTT. It translates to CASRPRGGGCGELFF.

This clonotype was detected a few times. The genes are TRBV13 and TRBJ2-7; TRBD1 is a possible D gene (6 bases). In germline, CDR1 is PRHDT, CDR2 FYEKMQ (reference sequence). The CDR3 extends over 14 amino acids. Trimming shortened V by 5 bases and J by 3 bases, and 14 bases separated the two germline ends. The CDR3 spells CASSLRGTFYEQYF. The CDR3 DNA reads as TGTGCCAGCAGCCTACGTGGGACATTCTACGAGCAGTACTTC.

This clonotype was found a few times. V and J are TRBV6-2 or TRBV6-3 and TRBJ2-5; D remains ambiguous. V gave up 4 bases and J gave up 5 bases, with 11 bases separating them. This CDR3 comprises 13 residues. The germline V gene encodes CDR1 MNHEY and CDR2 SVGEGT. CDR3 amino acids: CASSSFLRETQYF. The CDR3 DNA is TGTGCCAGCAGTTCGTTCTTAAGGGAGACCCAGTACTTC.

This clonotype was detected only a few times. This chain uses TRBV4-2 with TRBJ2-1, with no clear D. The CDR3 is 17 amino acids. Trimming removed 4 bases at V and 3 bases at J, with 19 bases between. Germline CDR1 LGHNA, CDR2 YNFKEQ. The DNA for the CDR3 is TGTGCCAGCAGCCCCTGGTTTTGGGGTAAGCACTACAATGAGCAGTTCTTC. Translating it yields CASSPWFWGKHYNEQFF.

The rearrangement links TRBV27 to TRBJ2-5; 11 bases map to TRBD1. Trimming took 6 bases from V and 13 from J; bases not matched to a gene: 10. This CDR3 region has 13 residues. CDR1 MNHEY and CDR2 SMNVEV come from the germline V gene (reference sequence). This CDR3 is CASRLGQGAVWYF. The CDR3, as DNA: TGTGCCAGCAGGCTTGGACAGGGGGCCGTTTGGTACTTC.

This clonotype was detected many times. The rearrangement joins TRBV29-1 to TRBJ2-1, with D uncertain. Trimming left V 4 bases short and J 6 bases short, with 13 bases between. The germline V gene encodes CDR1 SQVTM and CDR2 ANQGSEA. CDR3 size: 13 residues. CDR3 coding DNA: TGCAGCGTTGTGGGCTTAGGGCGCAATGAGCAGTTCTTC. Translated: CSVVGLGRNEQFF.